These T cell receptor beta chains were read from a single sample in a study of blood T cell repertoires in COVID-19. The protocol was immunoSEQ multiplex PCR, while the TCRdb copy is restricted to in-frame clones and leaves out a portion. Seen here are 250,000 to 350,000 clones, 75% to 90% observed once, and the top ten hold 9.5% to 15%. The sequenced material came from peripheral blood. The origin of the receptors is a woman in her fifties or sixties with acute or convalescent COVID-19. Each CDR3 is given with its conserved first and last residue. The order of the fields is D gene, V gene, clone size, J gene, CDR3 DNA, CDR3 protein. The D gene is left open where the match is weak. The size of a clone is reported for some rows only, either as once, few or many, or as a class for expanded clones.

-,TRBV6-2/TRBV6-3,-,TRBJ1-1,TGTGCCAGCAGTTACGTCGCTGAAGCTTTCTTT,CASSYVAEAFF
-,TRBV4-3,few,TRBJ1-2,TGCGCCAGCAGCCAGGAGGTTGTGAGCTATGGCTACACCTTC,CASSQEVVSYGYTF
-,TRBV18,-,TRBJ1-4,TGTGCCAGCTCACCACTCTTAAGGTCGAGGCAGGGACTTCCTGCAACTAATGAAAAACTGTTTTTT,CASSPLLRSRQGLPATNEKLFF
TRBD2,TRBV9,-,TRBJ2-7,TGTGCCAGCAGCGCAACGCCGGGACTAGCGGGGTCCTACGAGCAGTACTTC,CASSATPGLAGSYEQYF
-,TRBV20-1,-,TRBJ1-2,TGCAGTGCTAGGTACGGCTATGGCTACACCTTC,CSARYGYGYTF
-,TRBV5-1,-,TRBJ1-3,TGCGCCAGCAGCTTGAACGTCGGGTCTGGAAACACCATATATTTT,CASSLNVGSGNTIYF
TRBD1,TRBV2,-,TRBJ1-2,TGTGCCAGCAGTGAGGGGACAGGGGGCCGACGGGCCTTC,CASSEGTGGRRAF
TRBD2,TRBV5-1,-,TRBJ2-2,TGCGCCAGCAGTCTAGCGGGAGGGAACACCGGGGAGCTGTTTTTT,CASSLAGGNTGELFF
TRBD1,TRBV7-9,-,TRBJ1-4,TGTGCCAGCAGTCGGGACAGCGGTGAGAAACTGTTTTTT,CASSRDSGEKLFF
-,TRBV14,-,TRBJ2-1,TGTGCCAGCAGCCGGGGGCGGCAGGGGTACAATGAGCAGTTCTTC,CASSRGRQGYNEQFF
-,TRBV18,-,TRBJ2-2,TGTGCCAGCTCACCACGGACAGCGAACACCGGGGAGCTGTTTTTT,CASSPRTANTGELFF
TRBD1,TRBV9,-,TRBJ2-7,TGTGCCAGCAGCGTCGGACAGGCAGGTAGCTACGAGCAGTACTTC,CASSVGQAGSYEQYF
-,TRBV6-5,-,TRBJ1-6,TGTGCCAGCAGTCTAGACAGGTTTAATTCACCCCTCCACTTT,CASSLDRFNSPLHF
TRBD1,TRBV5-1,-,TRBJ1-2,TGCGCCAGCAGCGCCGGGACAGGGCCTATGGACTATGGCTACACCTTC,CASSAGTGPMDYGYTF
-,TRBV7-6,-,TRBJ1-3,TGTGCCAGCAGCCCTCATACAGGAGCTTCTGGAAACACCATATATTTT,CASSPHTGASGNTIYF
-,TRBV7-9,-,TRBJ1-1,TGTGCCAGCAGCTTAGGGGGCAGTAGGAACACTGAAGCTTTCTTT,CASSLGGSRNTEAFF
-,TRBV6-1,-,TRBJ2-3,TGTGCCAGCAGTGATCGAACCGGTCGGACAGGGAGGGCAGATACGCAGTATTTT,CASSDRTGRTGRADTQYF
-,TRBV19,-,TRBJ2-5,TGTGCCAGTAGTCGGGGTCAGGCAGAGACCCAGTACTTC,CASSRGQAETQYF
-,TRBV2,-,TRBJ2-3,TGTGCCAGCAGTGTGTCGAGGGTGCCTGCAGATACGCAGTATTTT,CASSVSRVPADTQYF
TRBD2,TRBV5-1,-,TRBJ2-5,TGCGCCAGCAGCTTTGGGATAACTAGCGGGAGTAAGGAGACCCAGTACTTC,CASSFGITSGSKETQYF
-,TRBV29-1,-,TRBJ2-7,TGCAGCGTTGGGCAAATCTCCTACGAGCAGTACTTC,CSVGQISYEQYF
TRBD2,TRBV9,few,TRBJ2-1,TGTGCCAGCAGCGTTGGACTAGCGGGAGGCCGCGAGCAGTTCTTC,CASSVGLAGGREQFF
TRBD1,TRBV28,-,TRBJ1-3,TGTGCCAGCAGCCCGGGACAGGGGTTGAACACCATATATTTT,CASSPGQGLNTIYF
-,TRBV5-1,-,TRBJ2-1,TGCGCCAGCAGCCTCACGGTCAATGAGCAGTTCTTC,CASSLTVNEQFF
TRBD1,TRBV5-1,-,TRBJ2-7,TGCGCCAGCAGCGGGACAGGGGCCGAGCAGTACTTC,CASSGTGAEQYF
-,TRBV10-3,once,TRBJ1-6,TGTGCCATCAGTGAAGCGGGGAATTCACCCCTCCACTTT,CAISEAGNSPLHF
TRBD2,TRBV28,-,TRBJ2-1,TGTGCCAGCACCCGGGCGGGGGCCTACAATGAGCAGTTCTTC,CASTRAGAYNEQFF
TRBD1,TRBV5-6,-,TRBJ1-4,TGTGCCAGCAGCTTGGGTTCCCGGGCAGGGGGCAATGAAAAACTGTTTTTT,CASSLGSRAGGNEKLFF
-,TRBV7-8,-,TRBJ2-3,TGTGCCAGCAGCTTAGTGGTGGGAGCCACAGATACGCAGTATTTT,CASSLVVGATDTQYF
TRBD2,TRBV19,-,TRBJ2-2,TGTGCCAGTAGGGATCCAGCGGGGACGAACACCGGGGAGCTGTTTTTT,CASRDPAGTNTGELFF
-,TRBV4-2,-,TRBJ2-7,TGTGCCAGCAGCCAAGATGGCGCAGGGCGCTCCTACGAGCAGTACTTC,CASSQDGAGRSYEQYF
TRBD1,TRBV7-3,-,TRBJ1-6,TGTGCCAGCAGTGGGACAGCTAATTCACCCCTCCACTTT,CASSGTANSPLHF
TRBD1,TRBV28,-,TRBJ1-4,TGTGCCAGCAGGACAAGGACAGGGGGGAGAGAAAAACTGTTTTTT,CASRTRTGGREKLFF
-,TRBV29-1,-,TRBJ1-1,TGCAGCGTGAGGGAGGGGGTGAACACTGAAGCTTTCTTT,CSVREGVNTEAFF
TRBD1,TRBV10-3,-,TRBJ2-1,TGTGCCATCTTAGGACAGGGATACAATGAGCAGTTCTTC,CAILGQGYNEQFF
TRBD1,TRBV4-1,-,TRBJ1-4,TGCGCCAGCAGCTCCCAGGGGGCTATTAATGAAAAACTGTTTTTT,CASSSQGAINEKLFF
TRBD1,TRBV4-1,-,TRBJ2-7,TGCGCCAGCAGCCAAGATAGGACAGGGGGGTTCTACGAGCAGTACTTC,CASSQDRTGGFYEQYF
TRBD1,TRBV6-5,-,TRBJ2-5,TGTGCCAGCAGTATGACAGGGGGCAGGGAGACCCAGTACTTC,CASSMTGGRETQYF
TRBD1,TRBV18,-,TRBJ2-7,TGTGCCAGCTCACTCAAGACAGGGACCCACAACTCCTACGAGCAGTACTTC,CASSLKTGTHNSYEQYF
TRBD1,TRBV19,-,TRBJ2-7,TGTGCCAGTAGTACGGGACAGGGCTACGAGCAGTACTTC,CASSTGQGYEQYF
TRBD1,TRBV9,-,TRBJ1-6,TGTGCCAGCAGCGAAAGGGACAGCTATAATTCACCCCTCCACTTT,CASSERDSYNSPLHF
TRBD1,TRBV6-1,-,TRBJ1-2,TGTGCCAGCAGTGTAGACGTCCCGGGACAGGGGATGGATGGCTACACCTTC,CASSVDVPGQGMDGYTF
-,TRBV30,-,TRBJ1-4,TGTGCCTGGAGTGTACAACAGGGAGGGGAAAAACTGTTTTTT,CAWSVQQGGEKLFF
-,TRBV28,-,TRBJ1-3,TGTGCCAGCAGTTCAGGGAGGGCTGGAAACACCATATATTTT,CASSSGRAGNTIYF
-,TRBV3-1/TRBV3-2,few,TRBJ2-1,TGTGCCAGCAGCCGACTAGGGAATGAGCAGTTCTTC,CASSRLGNEQFF
-,TRBV4-2,-,TRBJ1-1,TGTGCCAGCAGCCCACGGGACACGAACACTGAAGCTTTCTTT,CASSPRDTNTEAFF
TRBD2,TRBV4-2,-,TRBJ2-7,TGTGCCAGCAGCCAAGGCCCCGGGAGGGCCCCGTACGAGCAGTACTTC,CASSQGPGRAPYEQYF